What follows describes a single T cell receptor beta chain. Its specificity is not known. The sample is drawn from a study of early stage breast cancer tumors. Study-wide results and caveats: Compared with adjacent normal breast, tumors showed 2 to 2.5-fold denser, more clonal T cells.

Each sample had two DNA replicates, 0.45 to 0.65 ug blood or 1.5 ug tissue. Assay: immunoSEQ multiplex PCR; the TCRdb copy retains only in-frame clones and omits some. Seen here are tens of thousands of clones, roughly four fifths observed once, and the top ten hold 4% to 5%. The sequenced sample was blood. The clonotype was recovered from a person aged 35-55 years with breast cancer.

CDR3 sequence (DNA): TGTGCCTGGAGTGGGGACGGGGAGACCCAGTACTTC. As protein: CAWSGDGETQYF. The chain links TRBV30 to TRBJ2-5; D is possibly TRBD1 or TRBD2 (5 bases each). CDR3 length: 12 amino acids. The V and J ends lost 1 base and 5 bases respectively, with 8 bases between them. CDR1 and CDR2 from the germline V gene are GTSNPN and SVGIG (reference sequence).